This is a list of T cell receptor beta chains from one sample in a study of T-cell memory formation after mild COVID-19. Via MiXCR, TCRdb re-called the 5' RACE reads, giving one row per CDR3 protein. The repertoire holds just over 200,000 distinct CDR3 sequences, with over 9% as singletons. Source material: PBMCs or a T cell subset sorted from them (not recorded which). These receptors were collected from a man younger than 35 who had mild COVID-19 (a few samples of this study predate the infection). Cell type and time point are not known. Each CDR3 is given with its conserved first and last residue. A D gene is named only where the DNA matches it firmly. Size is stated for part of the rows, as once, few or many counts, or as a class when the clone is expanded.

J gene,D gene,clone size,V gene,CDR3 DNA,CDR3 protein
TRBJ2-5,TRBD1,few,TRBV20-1,TGCAGTGCAATCGACAGGGGCGAGATGAAGACCCAGTACTTC,CSAIDRGEMKTQYF
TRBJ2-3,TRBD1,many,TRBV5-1,TGCGCCAGCAGCCGCACAGGGGACGGTATCGCAGATACGCAGTATTTT,CASSRTGDGIADTQYF
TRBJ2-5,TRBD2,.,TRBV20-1,TGCAGTGCACCGTCGGGGGGATATCAAGAGACCCAGTACTTC,CSAPSGGYQETQYF
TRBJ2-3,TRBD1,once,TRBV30,TGTGCCTGTAGGGCAGGGGGCGATTTCGCAGATACGCAGTATTTT,CACRAGGDFADTQYF
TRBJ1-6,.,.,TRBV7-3,TGTGCCAGCAGCTTGTCAGGGTTCAATTCACCCCTCCACTTT,CASSLSGFNSPLHF
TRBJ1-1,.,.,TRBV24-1,TGTGCCACCAGTAACAGGGCCAACACTGAAGCTTTCTTT,CATSNRANTEAFF
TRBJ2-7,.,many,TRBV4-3,TGCGCCAGCAGCCAAGATTTAATTACCGGGACGGCTTCCTACGAGCAGTACTTC,CASSQDLITGTASYEQYF
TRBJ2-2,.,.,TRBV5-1,TGCGCCAGCTCATCCGTTAGGTATACCGGGGAGCTGTTTTTT,CASSSVRYTGELFF
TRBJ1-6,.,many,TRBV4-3,TGCGCCAGCAGCTGGCCCTCTTACGCTAATTCACCCCTCCACTTT,CASSWPSYANSPLHF
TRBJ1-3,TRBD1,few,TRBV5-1,TGCGCCAGCAGCTTCGGGACAGGCTCTGGAAACACCATATATTTT,CASSFGTGSGNTIYF
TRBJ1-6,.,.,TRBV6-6,TGTGCCAGCACCCTATCTGGTTCGGATTCACCCCTCCACTTT,CASTLSGSDSPLHF
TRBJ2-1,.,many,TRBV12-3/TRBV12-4,TGTGCCAGCAGGGACCTGGCTGGGCTGTTCTTC,CASRDLAGLFF
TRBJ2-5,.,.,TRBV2,TGTGCCAGCAGTGATTGGACCCAGTACTTC,CASSDWTQYF
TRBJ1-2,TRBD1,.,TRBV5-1,TGCGCCAGCAGCTTGTCCGACAGGGGTTCATACACCTTC,CASSLSDRGSYTF
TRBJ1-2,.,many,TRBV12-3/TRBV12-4,TGTGCCAGCAGGGCAGACATTAACTATGGCTACACCTTC,CASRADINYGYTF
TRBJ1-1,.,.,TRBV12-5,TGTGCTAGTGGTTTGGAGGAGAACACTGAAGCTTTCTTT,CASGLEENTEAFF
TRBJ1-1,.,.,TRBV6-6,TGTGCCAGCAGTTCACGCAGCGATTGGGGTGAAGCTTTCTTT,CASSSRSDWGEAFF
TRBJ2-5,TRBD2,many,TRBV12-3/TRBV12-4,TGTGCCAGCAGTTTCCTAGCGGGGTCTCAAGAGACCCAGTACTTC,CASSFLAGSQETQYF
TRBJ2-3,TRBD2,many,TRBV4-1,TGCGCCAGCAGCCGGGAGGGGCACACAGATACGCAGTATTTT,CASSREGHTDTQYF
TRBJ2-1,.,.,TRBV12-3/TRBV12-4,TGTGCCAGCAGTTTAGCGCAGTTGAATGAGCAGTTCTTC,CASSLAQLNEQFF
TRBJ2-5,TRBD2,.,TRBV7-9,TGTGCCAGCAGCTCGACTAGCGGGGCGCAAGAGACCCAGTACTTC,CASSSTSGAQETQYF
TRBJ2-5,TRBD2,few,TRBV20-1,TGCAGTGCTAGAGATCGAATATGGCTAGCGGGTCAGACCCAGTACTTC,CSARDRIWLAGQTQYF
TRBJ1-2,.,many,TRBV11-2,TGTGCCAGCAGCTTAGCCGCCGGGACTATCGATGGCTACACCTTC,CASSLAAGTIDGYTF
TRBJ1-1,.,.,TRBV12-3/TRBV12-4,TGTGCCAGCAGTTTCACGACAGGGAACACTGAAGCTTTCTTT,CASSFTTGNTEAFF
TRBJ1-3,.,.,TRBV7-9,TGTGCCAGCAGCTTATCGATACAGACAAACACCATATATTTT,CASSLSIQTNTIYF
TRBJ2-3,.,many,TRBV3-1,TGTGCCAGCAGCCCCCCCCCTACCAGGGGCACAGATACGCAGTATTTT,CASSPPPTRGTDTQYF
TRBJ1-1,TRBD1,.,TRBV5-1,TGCGCCAGCAGCTTGGATCCGGCCGGCCAGGGGGCTGAAGCTTTCTTT,CASSLDPAGQGAEAFF
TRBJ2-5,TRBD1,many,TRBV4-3,TGCGCCAGCAGGCGTACAGGGGAAGAGACCCAGTACTTC,CASRRTGEETQYF
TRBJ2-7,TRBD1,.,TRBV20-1,TGCAGTGCAAGAAGGGGGCGAGGTGGCGAGCAGTACTTC,CSARRGRGGEQYF